The 20 T cell receptor beta chains in this list originate from one sample, sequenced in a study of vaccination and CD4 T cells after COVID-19. TCRdb ran MiXCR on the PCR reads and lists one entry per CDR3 protein. The sample yields 13,000 to 15,000 distinct CDR3 sequences, 69% seen once. The input for sequencing was CD4+ T cells from blood, taken after SARS-CoV-2 vaccination. The receptors here all came from a human donor who had recovered from COVID-19.

J is TRBJ1-2 and V is TRBV7-2; D may be TRBD1 (5 bases). The V gene's germline CDR1 is SGHTA and CDR2 FQGNSA. The CDR3 covers 14 residues. V was pared by 5 bases and J by 4 bases, with 14 bases between. The CDR3 sequence: CASSLARRGYGYTF. CDR3 DNA: TGTGCCAGCAGCCTTGCTCGAAGGGGCTATGGCTACACCTTC.

J is TRBJ1-1 and V is TRBV7-9; the D gene is possibly TRBD1 (5 bases). Germline V gene data show CDR1 as SEHNR and CDR2 as FQNEAQ (reference sequence). The CDR3 is 13 amino acids. V gave up 5 bases and J gave up 3 bases, with 10 bases separating them. CDR3 protein: CASSQGADTEAFF. CDR3 DNA sequence: TGTGCCAGCAGCCAAGGGGCGGACACTGAAGCTTTCTTT.

This clonotype has only a few counts. The chain employs TRBV2 and TRBJ2-1; unclear D gene. The CDR3 covers 13 residues. V was cut by 7 bases and J by 7 bases, with 14 bases left in between. Germline CDR1 SNHLY, CDR2 FYNNEI. The CDR3 DNA is TGTGCCAGCATTTCATCGACTCAGAATGAGCAGTTCTTC. Translation gives CASISSTQNEQFF.

The chain is built from TRBV19 and TRBJ1-5; TRBD1 is a possible D gene (6 bases). This CDR3 contains 14 residues. From germline, CDR1 is LNHDA and CDR2 SQIVND (reference sequence). Deletions cut 6 bases from V and 4 bases from J, with 13 bases between. The DNA of the CDR3 is TGTGCCAGTAGCAATGGACAGAATAATCAGCCCCAGCATTTT. As protein: CASSNGQNNQPQHF. The variable domain in full, with the rest retrieved from reference TRBV19 and TRBJ1-5, is DGGITQSPKYLFRKEGQNVTLSCEQNLNHDAMYWYRQDPGQGLRLIYYSQIVNDFQKGDIAEGYSVSREKKESFPLTVTSAQKNPTAFYLCASSNGQNNQPQHFGDGTRLSIL.

The CDR3 sequence is CASSLGLAGTADTQYF. The CDR3 DNA reads TGTGCCAGCAGCCTCGGACTAGCGGGGACGGCAGATACGCAGTATTTT. This chain links TRBV7-2 with TRBJ2-3, with TRBD2 identical over 12 bases. Germline assignment: CDR1 SGHTA and CDR2 FQGNSA. CDR3 length: 16 residues. After removal of 5 bases from V and 4 bases from J, the junction contained 7 bases not matched to a gene.

For the CDR3, the DNA is TGCAGTGCTGAAAACAACAGGATTGAGCAGTTCTTC. It encodes CSAENNRIEQFF. The chain couples TRBV20-1 to TRBJ2-1; maybe TRBD1 (5 bases). CDR1 DFQATT and CDR2 SNEGSKA come from the germline V gene (reference sequence). Trimming took 5 bases from V and 9 from J, leaving 14 bases between them. The CDR3 runs 12 residues.

In its sample, this clonotype was seen a few times. The CDR3 DNA sequence: TGCAGTGCTAGATACGGGACCGCGGCTAGCGGGATCACAGATACGCAGTATTTT. Protein: CSARYGTAASGITDTQYF. The chain is built from TRBV20-1 and TRBJ2-3; 9 bases align to TRBD2. Germline V CDR1 and CDR2: DFQATT, SNEGSKA (reference sequence). Trimming took 2 bases from V and 2 from J; bases not matched to a gene: 14. This CDR3 region has 18 residues.

The chain joins TRBV6-2 or TRBV6-3 to TRBJ2-5; tentative D call: TRBD1 (6 bases). The germline V gene has CDR1 MNHEY and CDR2 SVGEGT. Trimming took off 6 bases at V and 4 bases at J, with 15 bases between the two ends. The CDR3 has 14 amino acids. The CDR3 sequence is CASSRQAPGETQYF. The CDR3 DNA sequence: TGTGCCAGCAGCCGACAGGCTCCGGGAGAGACCCAGTACTTC.

This sequence joins TRBV12-3 or TRBV12-4 and TRBJ2-7, with TRBD1 identical over 9 bases. The V and J ends lost 7 bases and 3 bases, in that order; junction bases with no gene match: 7. The CDR3 has 14 amino acids. The CDR3 reads CASTPSGQGYEQYF. CDR3 sequence (DNA): TGTGCCAGCACCCCATCGGGACAGGGCTACGAGCAGTACTTC.

The chain joins TRBV7-2 to TRBJ1-2; the match to TRBD1 covers 7 bases. Germline CDR1 and CDR2: SGHTA and FQGNSA. J was trimmed by 8 bases and V by 9 bases; bases with no gene match: 9. The CDR3 length is 12 residues. The CDR3 nucleotides are TGTGCCAGTAAACAGGGGAGGAGCGGCTACACCTTC. This encodes CASKQGRSGYTF.

The chain links TRBV7-2 to TRBJ2-1; no clear D. Germline CDR1 is SGHTA and CDR2 is FQGNSA. Trimming took 2 bases from V and 7 from J, leaving 9 bases between them. This CDR3 has 13 residues. The chain's CDR3 is CASSLSHGNEQFF. The CDR3 DNA is TGTGCCAGCAGCTTATCCCACGGGAATGAGCAGTTCTTC.

The chain joins TRBV6-2 or TRBV6-3 to TRBJ2-7; 8 bases fit TRBD1. Unmatched junction bases numbered 17, after V lost 2 bases and J lost 2 bases. This CDR3 has 19 residues. Germline V gene sequence: CDR1 MNHEY, CDR2 SVGEGT. CDR3 sequence reads: CASSYRTSRTGIRAYEQYF. CDR3 in DNA: TGTGCCAGCAGTTACCGTACATCAAGGACAGGGATCAGGGCCTACGAGCAGTACTTC.

J is TRBJ2-2 and V is TRBV20-1; D may be TRBD1 (6 bases). CDR3 length equals 13 residues. Germline CDR1 DFQATT, CDR2 SNEGSKA (reference sequence). The CDR3, as DNA: TGCAGCACCCCCGGACAGTTTGCCGGGGAGCTGTTTTTT. Protein sequence: CSTPGQFAGELFF.

The J gene is TRBJ1-2, the V gene TRBV2, with D maybe TRBD1 (5 bases). The germline gives CDR1 SNHLY, CDR2 FYNNEI. V lost 6 bases and J lost 14, with 25 bases in between. CDR3 length: 14 amino acids. The CDR3 DNA sequence: TGTGCCAGCAGGCCCACCCACCCCACAATACAGGCGACCTTC. Translating it yields CASRPTHPTIQATF.

This rearrangement joins TRBV12-3 or TRBV12-4 to TRBJ1-5; TRBD1 matches at 8 bases. The CDR3 is 14 residues long. Trimming cost V 7 bases and J 4 bases; bases outside gene matches: 6. In DNA, the CDR3 is TGTGCCAGCATCCGGACAGGGTCAAATCAGCCCCAGCATTTT. This sequence encodes CASIRTGSNQPQHF.

This clonotype has more than one count but fewer than ten. V and J are TRBV10-3 and TRBJ1-2, with D perhaps matching TRBD1 (6 bases). The germline V gene has CDR1 ENHRY and CDR2 SYGVKD. There are 13 residues in the CDR3. V was pared by 2 bases and J by 5 bases, with 9 bases between. In DNA, the CDR3 is TGTGCCATCAGTGAGACAGGGCCGTATGGCTACACCTTC. Residues: CAISETGPYGYTF.

J is TRBJ1-5 and V is TRBV28; 7 bases are a match to TRBD1. This CDR3 is built from 15 residues. Per germline, CDR1 MDHEN and CDR2 SYDVKM. V was clipped by 6 bases and J by 3 bases; unmatched bases: 8. This CDR3 reads CASSWGQSLNQPQHF. CDR3 sequence (DNA): TGTGCCAGCAGCTGGGGACAGAGCCTCAATCAGCCCCAGCATTTT.

The rearrangement joins TRBV7-9 to TRBJ2-1, with no clear D. In germline, CDR1 is SEHNR, CDR2 FQNEAQ (reference sequence). The CDR3 contains 16 residues. The germline V and J ends were trimmed by 5 bases and 5 bases, with 19 bases remaining between them. The CDR3 here is CASSPLGKDLNNEQFF. The CDR3 nucleotides read TGTGCCAGCAGCCCCCTGGGCAAGGACCTAAACAATGAGCAGTTCTTC.

V and J are TRBV7-2 and TRBJ2-3; no reliable D call. Per the germline V gene, CDR1 is SGHTA and CDR2 is FQGNSA. The CDR3 runs to 14 residues. V lost 4 bases and J lost 0, with 8 bases in between. The CDR3 sequence is CASSYDTSTDTQYF. The DNA for the CDR3 is TGTGCCAGCAGCTATGATACTAGCACAGATACGCAGTATTTT.

The gene calls are TRBV20-1 and TRBJ2-3; 9 positions agree with TRBD2. V gave up 6 bases and J gave up 4 bases; unmatched junction bases: 5. CDR3 length: 13 amino acids. Germline values: CDR1 DFQATT, CDR2 SNEGSKA (reference sequence). The CDR3 nucleotides read TGCAGTGCCAGTAGCGGGAGTGCAGATACGCAGTATTTT. Translation gives CSASSGSADTQYF.